There are a few counts of the clone carrying this T cell receptor beta chain. Its antigen is unidentified. Germline V gives CDR1 SGHRS, CDR2 YFSETQ. This CDR3 contains 15 residues. The source of the sample is a study of blood T cells in healthy people across ages. Study in general: For every two T cells, template switching captured about one barcoded beta molecule.

Alongside a J-beta primer mix, a sample-barcoded 5' primer served in a second PCR lasting about 7 to 11 cycles. A template-switch adaptor that had 12 random nucleotides put a tag on each cDNA molecule. One entry per CDR3 protein results from TCRdb running MiXCR on the 5' RACE reads. The sample carries about 640,000 distinct CDR3 sequences, approximately 30% recorded once. The authors isolated at least 7 million PBMCs per sample. Findings of the study overall: Diversity of TCR beta correlated strongly with naive T cell percentage.

Sequenced: blood. The clonotype originates from a woman over 75 in good health. The chain joins TRBV5-1 to TRBJ2-1; no firm D call. The J call is in doubt because the DNA end fits TRBJ2-7 better. The CDR3 loop reads CASSPPRDTYNEQYF. The DNA for the CDR3 is TGCGCCAGCAGCCCCCCGCGTGATACCTACAATGAGCAGTACTTC.